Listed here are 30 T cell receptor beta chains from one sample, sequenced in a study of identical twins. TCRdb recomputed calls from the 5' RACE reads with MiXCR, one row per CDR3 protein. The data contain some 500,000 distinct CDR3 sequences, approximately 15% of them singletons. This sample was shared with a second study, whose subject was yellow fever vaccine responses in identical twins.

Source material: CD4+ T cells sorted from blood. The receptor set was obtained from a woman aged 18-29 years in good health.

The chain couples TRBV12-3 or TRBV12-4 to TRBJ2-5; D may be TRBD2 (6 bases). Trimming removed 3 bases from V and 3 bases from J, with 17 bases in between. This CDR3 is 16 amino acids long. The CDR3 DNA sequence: TGTGCCAGCAGTTTGGACACTTGGCGGACTAAAGAGACCCAGTACTTC. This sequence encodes CASSLDTWRTKETQYF.

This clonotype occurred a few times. DNA of the CDR3: TGTGCCAGCATGACCCTCTTGCCTGAGGCAGATACGCAGTATTTT. Protein product: CASMTLLPEADTQYF. The chain has TRBV6-1 and TRBJ2-3; D remains ambiguous. Germline values: CDR1 MNHNS, CDR2 SASEGT. Trimming stripped 7 bases from V and 4 bases from J, with 18 bases between. The CDR3 runs 15 residues.

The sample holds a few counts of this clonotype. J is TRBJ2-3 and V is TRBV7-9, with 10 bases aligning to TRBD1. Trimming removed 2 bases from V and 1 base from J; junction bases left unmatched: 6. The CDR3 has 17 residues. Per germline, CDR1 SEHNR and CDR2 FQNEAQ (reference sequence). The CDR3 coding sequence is TGTGCCAGCAGCTTACCTTCGGGGACAGGGGGCACAGATACGCAGTATTTT. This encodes CASSLPSGTGGTDTQYF.

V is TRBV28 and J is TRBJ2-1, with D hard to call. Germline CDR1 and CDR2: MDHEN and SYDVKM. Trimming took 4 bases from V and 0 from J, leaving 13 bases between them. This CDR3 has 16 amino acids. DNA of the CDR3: TGTGCCAGCAGTTCTTACGGCGGAAGCTCCTACAATGAGCAGTTCTTC. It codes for CASSSYGGSSYNEQFF.

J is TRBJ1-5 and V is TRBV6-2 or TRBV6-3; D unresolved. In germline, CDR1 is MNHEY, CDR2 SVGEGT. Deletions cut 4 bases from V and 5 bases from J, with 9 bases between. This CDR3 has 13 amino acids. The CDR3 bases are TGTGCCAGCAGTTTCGAAAATTATCAGCCCCAGCATTTT. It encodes CASSFENYQPQHF.

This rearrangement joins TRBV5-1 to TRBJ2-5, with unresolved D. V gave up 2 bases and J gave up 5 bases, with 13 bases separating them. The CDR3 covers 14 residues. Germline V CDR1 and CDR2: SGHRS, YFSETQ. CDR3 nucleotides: TGCGCCAGCAGCTTTAAATTCAGACCTGAGACCCAGTACTTC. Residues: CASSFKFRPETQYF.

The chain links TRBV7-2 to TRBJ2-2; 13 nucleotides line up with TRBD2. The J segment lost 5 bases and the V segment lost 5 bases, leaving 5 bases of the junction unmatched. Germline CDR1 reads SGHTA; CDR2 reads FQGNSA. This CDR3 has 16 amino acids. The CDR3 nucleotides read TGTGCCAGCAGCAGTGGGACTAGCGGGATTACCGGGGAGCTGTTTTTT. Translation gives CASSSGTSGITGELFF.

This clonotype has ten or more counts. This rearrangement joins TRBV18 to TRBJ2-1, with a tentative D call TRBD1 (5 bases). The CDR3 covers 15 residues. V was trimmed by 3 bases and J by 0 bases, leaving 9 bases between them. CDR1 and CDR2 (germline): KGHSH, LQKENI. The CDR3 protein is CASSPYRSSYNEQFF. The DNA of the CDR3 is TGTGCCAGCTCACCCTACAGGAGCTCCTACAATGAGCAGTTCTTC.

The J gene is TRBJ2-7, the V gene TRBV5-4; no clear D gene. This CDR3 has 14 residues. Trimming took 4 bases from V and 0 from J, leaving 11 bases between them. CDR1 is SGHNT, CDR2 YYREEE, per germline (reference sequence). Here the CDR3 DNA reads TGTGCCAGCAGCCCAACAGTATACTCCTACGAGCAGTACTTC. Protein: CASSPTVYSYEQYF.

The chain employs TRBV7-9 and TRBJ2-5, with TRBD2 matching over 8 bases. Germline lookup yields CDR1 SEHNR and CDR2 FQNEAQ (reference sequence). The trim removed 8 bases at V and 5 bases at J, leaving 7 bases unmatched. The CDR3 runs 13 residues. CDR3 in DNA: TGTGCCAGCGGACTAGCAGTCGTGGAGACCCAGTACTTC. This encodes CASGLAVVETQYF.

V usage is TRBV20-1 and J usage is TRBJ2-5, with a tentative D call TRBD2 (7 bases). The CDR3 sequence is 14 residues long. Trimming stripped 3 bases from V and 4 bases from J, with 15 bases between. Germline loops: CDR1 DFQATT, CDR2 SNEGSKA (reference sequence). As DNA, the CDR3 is TGCAGTGCTAGTCGGGCGGGGGCGAGAGAGACCCAGTACTTC. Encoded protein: CSASRAGARETQYF.

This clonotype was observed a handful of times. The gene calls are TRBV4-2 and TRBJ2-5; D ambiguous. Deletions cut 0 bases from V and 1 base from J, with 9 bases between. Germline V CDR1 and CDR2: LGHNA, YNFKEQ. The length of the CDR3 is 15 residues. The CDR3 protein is CASSQDGRTQETQYF. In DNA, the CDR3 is TGTGCCAGCAGCCAAGATGGGCGCACCCAAGAGACCCAGTACTTC.

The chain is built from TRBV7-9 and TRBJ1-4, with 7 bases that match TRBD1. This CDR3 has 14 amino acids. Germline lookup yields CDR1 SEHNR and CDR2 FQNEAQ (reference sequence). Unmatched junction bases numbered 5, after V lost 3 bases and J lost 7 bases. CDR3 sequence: CASSLTGRGEKLFF. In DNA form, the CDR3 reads TGTGCCAGCAGCTTGACAGGGCGGGGTGAAAAACTGTTTTTT. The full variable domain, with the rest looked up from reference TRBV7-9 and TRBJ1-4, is DTGVSQNPRHKITKRGQNVTFRCDPISEHNRLYWYRQTLGQGPEFLTYFQNEAQLEKSRLLSDRFSAERPKGSFSTLEIQRTEQGDSAMYLCASSLTGRGEKLFFGSGTQLSVL.

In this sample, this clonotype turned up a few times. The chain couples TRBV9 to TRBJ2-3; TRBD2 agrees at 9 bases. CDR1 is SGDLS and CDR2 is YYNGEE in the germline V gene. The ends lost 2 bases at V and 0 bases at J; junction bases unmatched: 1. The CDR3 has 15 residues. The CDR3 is CASSVGTSSTDTQYF. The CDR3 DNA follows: TGTGCCAGCAGCGTCGGGACTAGCAGCACAGATACGCAGTATTTT.

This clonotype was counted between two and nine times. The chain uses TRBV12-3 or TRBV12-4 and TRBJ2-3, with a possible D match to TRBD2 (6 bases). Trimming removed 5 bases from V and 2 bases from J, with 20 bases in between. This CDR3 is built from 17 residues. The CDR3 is CASSLGGSLLHTDTQYF. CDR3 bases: TGTGCCAGCAGTCTCGGGGGTAGCCTACTTCACACAGATACGCAGTATTTT.

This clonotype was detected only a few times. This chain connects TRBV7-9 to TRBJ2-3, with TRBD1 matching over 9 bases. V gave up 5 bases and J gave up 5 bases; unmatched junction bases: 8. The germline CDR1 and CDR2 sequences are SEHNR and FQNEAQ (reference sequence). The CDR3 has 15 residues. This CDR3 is CASSPHRGQGDTQYF. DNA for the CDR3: TGTGCCAGCAGCCCCCACAGGGGGCAGGGAGATACGCAGTATTTT.

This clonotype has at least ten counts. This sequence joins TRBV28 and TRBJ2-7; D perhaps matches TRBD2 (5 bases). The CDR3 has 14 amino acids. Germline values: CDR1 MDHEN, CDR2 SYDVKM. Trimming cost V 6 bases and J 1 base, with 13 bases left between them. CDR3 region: CASRSPTGSYEQYF. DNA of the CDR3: TGTGCCAGCAGATCTCCTACGGGGTCCTACGAGCAGTACTTC.

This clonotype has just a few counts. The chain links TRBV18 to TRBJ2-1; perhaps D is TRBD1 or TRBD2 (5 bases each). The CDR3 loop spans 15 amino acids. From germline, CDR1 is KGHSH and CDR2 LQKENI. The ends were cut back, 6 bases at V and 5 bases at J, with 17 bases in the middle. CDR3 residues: CASSRTGSRDNEQFF. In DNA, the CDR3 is TGTGCCAGCTCCCGAACTGGGAGCAGGGACAATGAGCAGTTCTTC.

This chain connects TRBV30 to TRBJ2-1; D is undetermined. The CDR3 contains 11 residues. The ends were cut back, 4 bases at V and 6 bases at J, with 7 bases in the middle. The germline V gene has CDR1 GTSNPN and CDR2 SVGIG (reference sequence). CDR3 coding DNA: TGTGCCTGGACAGTCGGCAATGAGCAGTTCTTC. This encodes CAWTVGNEQFF.

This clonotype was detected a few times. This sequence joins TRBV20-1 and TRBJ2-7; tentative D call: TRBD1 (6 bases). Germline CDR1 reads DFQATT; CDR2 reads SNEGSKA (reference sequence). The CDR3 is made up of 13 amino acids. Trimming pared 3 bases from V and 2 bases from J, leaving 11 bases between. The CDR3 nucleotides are TGCAGTGCTAGGGTCAGGGGAGCCTACGAGCAGTACTTC. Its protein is CSARVRGAYEQYF.

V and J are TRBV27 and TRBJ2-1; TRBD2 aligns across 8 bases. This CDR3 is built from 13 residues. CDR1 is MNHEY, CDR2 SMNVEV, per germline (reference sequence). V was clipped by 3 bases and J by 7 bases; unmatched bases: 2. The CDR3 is CASSFREGNEQFF. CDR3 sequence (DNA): TGTGCCAGCAGTTTTCGGGAGGGGAATGAGCAGTTCTTC.

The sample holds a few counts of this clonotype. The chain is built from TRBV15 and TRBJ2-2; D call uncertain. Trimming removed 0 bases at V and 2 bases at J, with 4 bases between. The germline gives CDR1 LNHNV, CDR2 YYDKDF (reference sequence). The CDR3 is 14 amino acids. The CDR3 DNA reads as TGTGCCACCAGCAGAGATCCAAACACCGGGGAGCTGTTTTTT. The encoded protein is CATSRDPNTGELFF.

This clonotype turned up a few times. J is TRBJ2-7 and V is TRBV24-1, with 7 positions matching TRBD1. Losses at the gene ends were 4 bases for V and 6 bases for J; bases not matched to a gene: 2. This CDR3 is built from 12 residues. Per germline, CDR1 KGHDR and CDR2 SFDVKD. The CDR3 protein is CATSEPGGEQYF. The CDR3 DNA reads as TGTGCCACCAGTGAACCAGGGGGCGAGCAGTACTTC.

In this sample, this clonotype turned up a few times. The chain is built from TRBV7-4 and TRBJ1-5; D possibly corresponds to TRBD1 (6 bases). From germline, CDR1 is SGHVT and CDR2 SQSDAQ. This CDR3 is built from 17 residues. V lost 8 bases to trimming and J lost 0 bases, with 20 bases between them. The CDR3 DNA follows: TGTGCCAGCTGCCGGACAGAATCGTTCTATAGCAATCAGCCCCAGCATTTT. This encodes CASCRTESFYSNQPQHF.

CDR3 amino acids: CASSSNRETEAFF. The CDR3 DNA reads TGTGCCAGCAGTTCGAACAGGGAGACTGAAGCTTTCTTT. The chain employs TRBV12-3 or TRBV12-4 and TRBJ1-1; D is possibly TRBD1 (6 bases). This CDR3 comprises 13 residues. Trimming shortened V by 4 bases and J by 5 bases, and 11 bases separated the two germline ends.

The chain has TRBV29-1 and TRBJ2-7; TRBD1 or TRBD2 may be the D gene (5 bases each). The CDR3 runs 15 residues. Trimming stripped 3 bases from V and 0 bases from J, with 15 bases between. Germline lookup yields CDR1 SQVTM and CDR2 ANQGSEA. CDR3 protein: CSVELTATSSYEQYF. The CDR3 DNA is TGCAGCGTTGAGCTGACAGCCACTAGCTCCTACGAGCAGTACTTC.

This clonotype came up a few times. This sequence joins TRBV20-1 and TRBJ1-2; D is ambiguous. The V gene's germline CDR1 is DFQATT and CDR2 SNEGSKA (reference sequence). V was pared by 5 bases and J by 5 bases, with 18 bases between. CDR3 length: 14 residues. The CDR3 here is CSAPPGHVQYGYTF. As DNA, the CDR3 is TGCAGTGCTCCCCCCGGTCACGTTCAATATGGCTACACCTTC.

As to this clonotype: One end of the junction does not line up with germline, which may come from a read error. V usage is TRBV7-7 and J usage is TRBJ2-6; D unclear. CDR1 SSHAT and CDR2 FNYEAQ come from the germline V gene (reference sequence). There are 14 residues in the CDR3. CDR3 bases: TGTGCTAGCAGCCTCAAACCTGGGGCCAACGTCCTGACTTTC. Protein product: CASSLKPGANVLTF.

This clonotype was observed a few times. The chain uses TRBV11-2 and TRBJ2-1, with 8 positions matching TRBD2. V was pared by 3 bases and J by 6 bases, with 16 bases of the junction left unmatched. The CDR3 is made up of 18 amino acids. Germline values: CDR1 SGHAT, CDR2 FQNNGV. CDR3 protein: CASSFLPTLAGGGNEQFF. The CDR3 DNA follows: TGTGCCAGCAGCTTCTTGCCCACCCTGGCGGGAGGAGGCAATGAGCAGTTCTTC.

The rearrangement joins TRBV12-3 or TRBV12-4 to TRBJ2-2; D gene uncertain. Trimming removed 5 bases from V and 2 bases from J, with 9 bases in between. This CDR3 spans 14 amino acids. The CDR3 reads CASSVQGNTGELFF. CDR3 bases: TGTGCCAGCAGTGTTCAAGGAAACACCGGGGAGCTGTTTTTT.